These 22 T cell receptor beta chains originate from one sample sequenced in a study of control samples from healthy donors and cancer patients. Some clones are missing from TCRdb's copy, which holds only in-frame ones; the method was immunoSEQ multiplex PCR. The sample contains some 23,000 clones, approximately 85% of which appear only once. Sample: PBMCs. The receptors shown here come from a man in his fifties or sixties with head and neck cancer.

The chain joins TRBV10-3 to TRBJ2-5; 8 nucleotides align to TRBD2. The J segment lost 4 bases and the V segment lost 10 bases, leaving 5 bases of the junction unmatched. The germline CDR1 and CDR2 sequences are ENHRY and SYGVKD. The CDR3 consists of 12 residues. CDR3 bases: TGTGCCACCACCACTAGCGGAGAGACCCAGTACTTC. Its protein is CATTTSGETQYF.

V usage is TRBV27 and J usage is TRBJ1-2; D unclear. Germline values: CDR1 MNHEY, CDR2 SMNVEV (reference sequence). There are 14 residues in the CDR3. Trimming took off 2 bases at V and 6 bases at J, with 13 bases between the two ends. CDR3 amino acids: CASSLVYPGNGYTF. The CDR3 DNA reads TGTGCCAGCAGTTTAGTGTACCCCGGGAATGGCTACACCTTC.

The rearrangement uses TRBV7-2 and TRBJ2-7, with D perhaps assigned TRBD1 or TRBD2 (5 bases each). This CDR3 has 13 amino acids. Germline V lookup: CDR1 SGHTA, CDR2 FQGNSA. Trimming removed 6 bases at V and 5 bases at J, with 14 bases between. The chain's CDR3 is CASSVDRGDEQYF. The DNA for the CDR3 is TGTGCCAGCAGTGTTGACCGGGGCGACGAGCAGTACTTC.

The V call is TRBV10-3, the J call TRBJ1-4; TRBD1 agrees at 9 bases. V trimming: 2 bases; J trimming: 4 bases; junction bases outside the gene matches: 2. Germline CDR1 is ENHRY and CDR2 is SYGVKD. The length of the CDR3 is 15 residues. CDR3 region: CAISEGDRDNEKLFF. The CDR3 DNA is TGTGCCATCAGTGAGGGGGACAGGGATAATGAAAAACTGTTTTTT.

The DNA of the CDR3 is TGTGCCAGCAGCTTCGTGGGTACCCATGAGCAGTTCTTC. It codes for CASSFVGTHEQFF. This chain links TRBV7-8 with TRBJ2-1; D is unclear. Germline V gene sequence: CDR1 SGHVS, CDR2 FQNEAQ. The CDR3 has 13 residues. Trimming stripped 3 bases from V and 8 bases from J, with 11 bases between. Full variable domain (missing parts from reference TRBV7-8 and TRBJ2-1): GAGVSQSPRYKVAKRGQDVALRCDPISGHVSLFWYQQALGQGPEFLTYFQNEAQLDKSGLPSDRFFAERPEGSVSTLKIQRTQQEDSAVYLCASSFVGTHEQFFGPGTRLTVL.

The chain is built from TRBV6-1 and TRBJ2-7; 9 nucleotides agree with TRBD1. The germline CDR1 and CDR2 sequences are MNHNS and SASEGT. CDR3 length equals 16 residues. Unmatched junction bases numbered 4, after V lost 0 bases and J lost 1 base. The CDR3 DNA reads TGTGCCAGCAGTGAAGCGGGACAGGGTGGGTCCTACGAGCAGTACGTC. It translates to CASSEAGQGGSYEQYV.

The J gene is TRBJ2-7, the V gene TRBV9, with 9 bases aligning to TRBD2. The CDR3 extends over 15 amino acids. V trimming: 0 bases; J trimming: 2 bases; junction bases outside the gene matches: 3. Germline V gives CDR1 SGDLS, CDR2 YYNGEE. In nucleotides, the CDR3 is TGTGCCAGCAGCGTAGGCCCTAGCGGGACCTACGAGCAGTACGTC. Amino acid sequence: CASSVGPSGTYEQYV.

The chain couples TRBV24-1 to TRBJ1-5; 7 bases fit TRBD1. The junction had 7 bases not matched to a gene; V was cut back by 4 bases and J by 5 bases. The CDR3 runs 15 residues. Germline-derived CDR1 and CDR2 are KGHDR and SFDVKD. The CDR3: CATSDPGQPDQPQHF. As DNA, the CDR3 is TGTGCCACCAGTGACCCGGGACAGCCCGATCAGCCCCAGCATTTT.

The rearrangement joins TRBV7-8 to TRBJ2-3; 12 bases map to TRBD2. V lost 5 bases and J lost 3; bases outside the gene matches: 6. Looked up from germline, CDR1 is SGHVS and CDR2 is FQNEAQ. There are 16 residues in the CDR3. CDR3 sequence (DNA): TGTGCCAGCAGCCTCGGACTAGCGGGATGGACAGATACGCAGTATTTT. Residues: CASSLGLAGWTDTQYF.

CDR3 nucleotides: TGTGCCAGCAGCTCGGACCGGGTTCACCTCCACTTT. This encodes CASSSDRVHLHF. This rearrangement joins TRBV7-9 to TRBJ1-6; D is unclear. Germline lookup yields CDR1 SEHNR and CDR2 FQNEAQ (reference sequence). This CDR3 region has 12 residues. Trimming took 4 bases from V and 15 from J, leaving 13 bases between them.

This chain joins TRBV6-5 and TRBJ2-3, with 8 bases that match TRBD2. CDR3 length equals 15 residues. Trimming at V came to 6 bases and at J to 1 base, leaving 6 bases not matched to a gene. CDR1 is MNHEY, CDR2 SVGAGI, per germline. CDR3 region: CASSLTSVRTDTQYF. For the CDR3, the DNA is TGTGCCAGCAGCCTGACTAGCGTACGCACAGATACGCAGTATTTT.

The chain recombines TRBV30 with TRBJ2-1; the match to TRBD1 covers 9 bases. The CDR3 contains 15 residues. The trim removed 4 bases at V and 1 base at J, leaving 5 bases unmatched. The V gene's germline CDR1 is GTSNPN and CDR2 SVGIG (reference sequence). The DNA for the CDR3 is TGTGCCTGGACCCCCGGGACAGGGTCCTACAATGAGCAGTTCTTC. Protein: CAWTPGTGSYNEQFF.

The rearrangement uses TRBV7-9 and TRBJ2-2; D is ambiguous. The germline gives CDR1 SEHNR, CDR2 FQNEAQ (reference sequence). This CDR3 contains 14 residues. Trimming left V 1 base short and J 2 bases short, with 5 bases between. The CDR3 coding sequence is TGTGCCAGCAGCTTAGGAAGAAACACCGGGGAGCTGTTTTTT. Protein product: CASSLGRNTGELFF.

The V gene is TRBV4-2, the J gene TRBJ2-3; a weak D match, TRBD2 (6 bases). V was shortened by 4 bases and J by 4 bases, with 15 bases between the two germline ends. The V gene's germline CDR1 is LGHNA and CDR2 YNFKEQ. This CDR3 is built from 15 residues. Written as DNA, the CDR3 is TGTGCCAGCAGCCTCGTGGGGGGAGGAGCAGATACGCAGTATTTT. Its translation is CASSLVGGGADTQYF.

The V gene is TRBV6-5, the J gene TRBJ2-1; 8 bases line up with TRBD2. This CDR3 is 15 amino acids long. The J segment lost 5 bases and the V segment lost 8 bases, leaving 11 bases of the junction unmatched. Per the germline V gene, CDR1 is MNHEY and CDR2 is SVGAGI. The CDR3 sequence: CASLAGYNSNNEQFF. The CDR3 DNA follows: TGTGCCAGCTTAGCGGGATATAATTCCAACAATGAGCAGTTCTTC.

This clone was counted once. The chain joins TRBV19 to TRBJ2-2; maybe TRBD1 (6 bases). Deletions cut 8 bases from V and 5 bases from J, with 12 bases between. This CDR3 comprises 13 residues. Germline CDR1 is LNHDA and CDR2 is SQIVND (reference sequence). The CDR3 sequence: CASQGRKTGELFF. The CDR3, as DNA: TGTGCCAGTCAGGGGCGTAAAACCGGGGAGCTGTTTTTT.

This clone was found once. V gene TRBV7-9 combines with J gene TRBJ1-6, with 8 bases identical to TRBD1. Germline CDR1 reads SEHNR; CDR2 reads FQNEAQ (reference sequence). There are 13 residues in the CDR3. The V segment lost 6 bases and the J segment 10 bases; nucleotides outside the gene matches: 5. CDR3 in amino acids: CASSRTGNSPLHF. DNA for the CDR3: TGTGCCAGCAGTCGGACAGGGAACTCACCCCTCCACTTT.

The J gene is TRBJ1-5, the V gene TRBV6-5, with D perhaps TRBD1 (5 bases). The CDR3 totals 14 residues. With 3 bases removed from V and 7 bases from J, the gap between germline ends came to 13 bases. Germline CDR1 reads MNHEY; CDR2 reads SVGAGI. CDR3 nucleotides: TGTGCCAGCAGTTATGCCGGGGGTGAACAGCCCCAGCATTTT. Protein product: CASSYAGGEQPQHF.

The chain couples TRBV19 to TRBJ1-1, with D hard to call. Trimming cost V 4 bases and J 0 bases, with 18 bases left between them. The germline V gene encodes CDR1 LNHDA and CDR2 SQIVND (reference sequence). This CDR3 comprises 17 residues. CDR3 protein: CASSTPIWTSLNTEAFF. The CDR3, as DNA: TGTGCCAGTAGTACCCCCATATGGACCTCTCTGAACACTGAAGCTTTCTTT.

The chain has TRBV6-5 and TRBJ2-7; D is ambiguous. Per the germline V gene, CDR1 is MNHEY and CDR2 is SVGAGI. This CDR3 has 15 residues. V lost 0 bases, J lost 1 base, and 10 bases lay in between. CDR3 coding DNA: TGTGCCAGCAGTTACTCAATAGCCGGATCCTACGAGCAGTACGTC. Encoded protein: CASSYSIAGSYEQYV.

CDR3 nucleotide sequence: TGTGCCAGCATGCTCACTGAAGCTTTCTTT. Residues: CASMLTEAFF. The J gene is TRBJ1-1, the V gene TRBV6-5; the D is unclear. The germline V gene encodes CDR1 MNHEY and CDR2 SVGAGI. This CDR3 is built from 10 residues. Trimming took 7 bases from V and 4 from J, leaving 4 bases between them.

The gene calls are TRBV6-1 and TRBJ2-3, with TRBD2 as a possible D gene (5 bases). There are 16 residues in the CDR3. Deletions cut 4 bases from V and 6 bases from J, with 20 bases between. Germline CDR1 and CDR2: MNHNS and SASEGT. For the CDR3, the DNA is TGTGCCAGCAGTGTGTTCCTCGGCGGGCCGCGGGATACGCAGTATTTT. Its translation is CASSVFLGGPRDTQYF.